This TCR beta chain emerged from a study of CD8 T cells in ankylosing spondylitis. Study conclusions and caveats: A motif in TCR beta, a set of eight highly homologous variants, appeared characteristic of ankylosing spondylitis blood.

This clonotype was counted between two and nine times. Antigen: not known. Using quantitative 5'-RACE with molecular barcodes, the authors made TCR beta libraries. Via MiXCR, TCRdb re-called the 5' RACE reads, giving one row per CDR3 protein. The sample shows some 240,000 distinct CDR3 sequences, under 20% of them seen only once. This CDR3 contains 19 residues. V lost 0 bases to trimming and J lost 5 bases, with 20 bases between them. CDR1 and CDR2 (germline): LGHNA, YSLEER. The source of this sequence is a male donor with ankylosing spondylitis or in good health (not recorded which). The material sequenced was blood, either unsorted or a sorted T cell fraction (not recorded which). The rearrangement links TRBV4-3 to TRBJ1-6; D ambiguous. In DNA, the CDR3 is TGCGCCAGCAGCCAAGATCGTGTGATGGAGGGTGGCCATAATTCACCCCTCCACTTT. This sequence encodes CASSQDRVMEGGHNSPLHF.